This T cell receptor (beta chain) was identified during a study of metastatic and nonmetastatic thyroid tumors. About the research overall: The authors compared repertoires across blood and tumor or nodule tissue from malignant and benign thyroid patients. Study-level points and caveats: Relative to benign nodules, malignant thyroid tumors were reportedly characterized by significantly elevated TCR beta diversity in blood and tumor.

Before thyroid surgery, none of the patients had received any treatment. This clone was detected ten times or more. The antigen is unknown. Per germline, CDR1 SGDLS and CDR2 YYNGEE. The CDR3 loop spans 16 amino acids. V shed 0 bases and J 7 bases; nucleotides not matched to a gene: 9. Per the study methods: The distant-metastasis classifier for papillary thyroid cancer was built from CDR3 differences across clinicopathological groups. From the PCR reads, TCRdb re-called clones with MiXCR. TCRdb's processing, not the authors', yielded these V and J calls. The table records more than 35,000 clones, approximately 12% of them present only once.

This sequence joins TRBV9 and TRBJ2-1, with 8 nucleotides matching TRBD2. This TCR was recovered from a female donor with papillary thyroid cancer or a benign thyroid nodule (not recorded which). Some clones in this sample may be carry-over from other donors' samples. Sequencing was done on a sample of blood. The CDR3 DNA reads as TGTGCCAGCAGCGTAGAAGCGGGAGTAATAGAGAATGAGCAGTTCTTC. Amino acid sequence: CASSVEAGVIENEQFF.